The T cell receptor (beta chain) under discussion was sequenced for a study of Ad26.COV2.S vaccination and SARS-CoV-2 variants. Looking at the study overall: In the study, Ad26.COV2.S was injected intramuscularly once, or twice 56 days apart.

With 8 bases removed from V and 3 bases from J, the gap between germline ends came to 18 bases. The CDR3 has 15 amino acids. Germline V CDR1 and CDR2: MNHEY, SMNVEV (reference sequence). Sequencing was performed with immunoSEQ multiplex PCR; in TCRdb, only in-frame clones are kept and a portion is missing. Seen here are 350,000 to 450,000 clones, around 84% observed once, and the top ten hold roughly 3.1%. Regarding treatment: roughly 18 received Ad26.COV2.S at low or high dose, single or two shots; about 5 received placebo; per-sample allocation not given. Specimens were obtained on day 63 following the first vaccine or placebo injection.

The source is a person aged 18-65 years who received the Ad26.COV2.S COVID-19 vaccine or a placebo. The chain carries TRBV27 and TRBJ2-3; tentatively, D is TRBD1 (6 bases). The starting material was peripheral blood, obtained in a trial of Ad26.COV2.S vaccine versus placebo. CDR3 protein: CASAPGHGRTDTQYF. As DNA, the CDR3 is TGTGCCAGCGCCCCGGGACACGGAAGGACAGATACGCAGTATTTT.